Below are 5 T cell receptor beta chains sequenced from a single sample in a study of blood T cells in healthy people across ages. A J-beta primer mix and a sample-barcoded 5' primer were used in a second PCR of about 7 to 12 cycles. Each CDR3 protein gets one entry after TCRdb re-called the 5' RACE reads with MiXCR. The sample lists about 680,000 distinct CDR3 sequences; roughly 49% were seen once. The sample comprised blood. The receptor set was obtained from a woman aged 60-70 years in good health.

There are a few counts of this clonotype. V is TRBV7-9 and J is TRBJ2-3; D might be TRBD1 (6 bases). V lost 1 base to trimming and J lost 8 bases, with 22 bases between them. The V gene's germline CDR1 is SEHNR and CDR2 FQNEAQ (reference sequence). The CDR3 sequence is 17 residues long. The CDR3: CASSLGSPAAKGGTQYF. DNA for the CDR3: TGTGCCAGCAGCTTAGGGTCTCCAGCGGCCAAAGGGGGTACGCAGTATTTT.

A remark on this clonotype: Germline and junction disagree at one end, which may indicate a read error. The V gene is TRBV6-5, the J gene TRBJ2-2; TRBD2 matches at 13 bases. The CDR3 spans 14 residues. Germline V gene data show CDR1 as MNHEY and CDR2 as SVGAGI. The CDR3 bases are TGTGCCAGCGCGGGACTAGCGGGGACCGGGGAGTTGTTTTTT. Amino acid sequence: CASAGLAGTGELFF.

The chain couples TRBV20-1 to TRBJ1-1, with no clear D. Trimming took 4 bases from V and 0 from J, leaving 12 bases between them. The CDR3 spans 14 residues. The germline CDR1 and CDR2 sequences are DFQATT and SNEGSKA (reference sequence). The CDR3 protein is CSATGPPMNTEAFF. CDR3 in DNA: TGCAGTGCTACCGGCCCCCCGATGAACACTGAAGCTTTCTTT.

CDR3 bases: TGTGCCAGCAGCGTGACAGGGGGACCGAACACTGAAGCTTTCTTT. Translated: CASSVTGGPNTEAFF. V is TRBV5-6 and J is TRBJ1-1, with 9 positions matching TRBD1. After removal of 4 bases from V and 1 base from J, the junction contained 5 bases not matched to a gene. Germline V gene sequence: CDR1 SGHDT, CDR2 YYEEEE. The CDR3 has 15 amino acids.

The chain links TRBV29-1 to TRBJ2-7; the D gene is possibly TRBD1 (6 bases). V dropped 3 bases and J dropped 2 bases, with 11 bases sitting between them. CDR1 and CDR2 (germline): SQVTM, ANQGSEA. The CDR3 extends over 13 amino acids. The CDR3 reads CSVDTGYPYEQYF. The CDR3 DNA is TGCAGCGTTGATACAGGGTACCCCTACGAGCAGTACTTC.